This TCR beta chain emerged from a study of tumor-infiltrating lymphocytes in primary liver carcinoma. General study results and limits: Tumors carried a top-250-clone fraction significantly exceeding that of blood (p = 0.039).

As for this clonotype: Its target is unknown.

Starting from 400 to 500 ng of total RNA, TCR beta cDNA was produced with a primer in the constant region. Slightly modified ARM-PCR, run as three nested multiplex PCR rounds, produced the TCR beta libraries. In the first two PCR rounds, TRBV1-TRBV30 forward primers were paired with a C-beta reverse primer, and each round lasted roughly 10 cycles. TCRdb re-called the multiplex PCR reads through MiXCR, storing one row per CDR3 protein. The sample records about 190,000 distinct CDR3 sequences, approximately 80% being singletons. V lost 9 bases and J lost 6; bases outside the gene matches: 11. The CDR3 sequence is 14 residues long. Germline loops: CDR1 MNHNY, CDR2 SVGAGI (reference sequence). For each extraction, RNA and DNA were obtained together from around 20-30 mg of unsorted bulk tissue.

The clonotype comes from a man aged 40-55 years with primary liver carcinoma and hepatitis B virus infection. This chain connects TRBV6-6 to TRBJ1-1; 9 nucleotides align to TRBD1. The sequenced material came from tumor tissue from primary liver carcinoma. The CDR3 nucleotides read TGTGCCAGTAGATATGACAGGGGGTTTCCTGAAGCTTTCTTT. This codes for CASRYDRGFPEAFF.